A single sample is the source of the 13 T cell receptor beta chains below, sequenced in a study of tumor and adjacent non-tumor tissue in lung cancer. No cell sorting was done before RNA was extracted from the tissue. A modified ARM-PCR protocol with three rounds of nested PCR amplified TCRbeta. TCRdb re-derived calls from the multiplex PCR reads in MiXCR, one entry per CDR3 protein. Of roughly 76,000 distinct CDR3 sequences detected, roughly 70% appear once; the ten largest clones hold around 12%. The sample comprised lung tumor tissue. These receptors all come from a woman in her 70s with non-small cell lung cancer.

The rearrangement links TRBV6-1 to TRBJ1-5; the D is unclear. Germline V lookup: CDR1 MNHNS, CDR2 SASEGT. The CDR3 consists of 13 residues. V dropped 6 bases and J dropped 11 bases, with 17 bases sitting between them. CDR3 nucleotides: TGTGCCAGCAGCTTACATGGGAGGCAGTCCCAGCATTTT. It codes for CASSLHGRQSQHF.

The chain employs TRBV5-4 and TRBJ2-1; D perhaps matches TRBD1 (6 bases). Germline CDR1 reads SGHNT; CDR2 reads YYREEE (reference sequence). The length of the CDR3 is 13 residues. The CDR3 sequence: CATRTRGFNEQFF. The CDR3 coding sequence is TGTGCGACAAGGACAAGGGGGTTCAATGAGCAGTTCTTC.

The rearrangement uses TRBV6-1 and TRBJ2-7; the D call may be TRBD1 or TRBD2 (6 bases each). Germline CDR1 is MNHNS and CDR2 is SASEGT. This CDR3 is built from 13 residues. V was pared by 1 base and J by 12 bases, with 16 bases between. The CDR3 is CASSEEGGYDRYF. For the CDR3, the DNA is TGTGCCAGCAGTGAAGAGGGGGGCTACGATCGGTACTTC.

The CDR3 bases are TGTGCCAGCAGCGACAGTATGGTCCAGTCCCAGCATTTT. Translated, it gives CASSDSMVQSQHF. The chain employs TRBV6-1 and TRBJ1-5; TRBD1 is a possible D gene (5 bases). CDR1 MNHNS and CDR2 SASEGT come from the germline V gene. The V end was cut by 6 bases, the J end by 11 bases, with 17 bases between. The CDR3 loop spans 13 amino acids.

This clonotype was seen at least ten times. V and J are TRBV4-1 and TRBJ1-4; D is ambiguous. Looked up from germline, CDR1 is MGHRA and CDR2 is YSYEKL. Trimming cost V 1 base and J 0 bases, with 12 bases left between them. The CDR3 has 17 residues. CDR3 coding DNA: TGCGCCAGCAGCCAAGGTCAGACGATGGCAACTAATGAAAAACTGTTTTTT. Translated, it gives CASSQGQTMATNEKLFF.

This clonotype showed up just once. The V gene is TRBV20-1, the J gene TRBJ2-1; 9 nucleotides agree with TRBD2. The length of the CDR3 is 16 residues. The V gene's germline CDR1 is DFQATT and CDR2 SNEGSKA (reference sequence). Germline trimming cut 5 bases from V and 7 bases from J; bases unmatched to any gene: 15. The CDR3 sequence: CSAPLRLAALGNEQFF. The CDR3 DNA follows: TGCAGTGCTCCGCTGCGACTAGCGGCGCTGGGGAATGAGCAGTTCTTC.

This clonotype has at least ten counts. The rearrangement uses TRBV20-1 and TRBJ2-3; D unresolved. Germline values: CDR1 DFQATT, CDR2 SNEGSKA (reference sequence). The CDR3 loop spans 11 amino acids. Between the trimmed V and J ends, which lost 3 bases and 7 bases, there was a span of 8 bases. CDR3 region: CSASKSNTQYF. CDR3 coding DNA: TGCAGTGCTAGCAAATCGAATACGCAGTATTTT.

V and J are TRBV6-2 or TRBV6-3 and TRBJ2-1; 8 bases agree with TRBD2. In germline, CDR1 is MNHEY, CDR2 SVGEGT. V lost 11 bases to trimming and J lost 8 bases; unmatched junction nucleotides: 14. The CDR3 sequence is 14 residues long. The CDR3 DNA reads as TGTGCCGGTGAACTTGCGGGAGGTACGGATGAGCAGTTCTTC. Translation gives CAGELAGGTDEQFF.

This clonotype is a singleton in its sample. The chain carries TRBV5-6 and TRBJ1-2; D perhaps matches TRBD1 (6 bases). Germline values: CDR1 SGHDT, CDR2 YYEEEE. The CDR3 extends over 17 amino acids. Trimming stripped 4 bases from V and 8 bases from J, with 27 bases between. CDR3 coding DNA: TGTGCCAGCAGCCAAATCCCGGGACAAGACTTCCTCAGGGGCTACACCTTC. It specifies CASSQIPGQDFLRGYTF.

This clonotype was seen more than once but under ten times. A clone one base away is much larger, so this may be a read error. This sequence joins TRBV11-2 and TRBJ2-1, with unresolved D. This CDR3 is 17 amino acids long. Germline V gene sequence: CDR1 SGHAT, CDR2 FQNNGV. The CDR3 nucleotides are TGTGCCAGCAACTTAGTGGGTGTTTCGAGCTCCTACAATGAGCAGTTCTTC. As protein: CASNLVGVSSSYNEQFF.

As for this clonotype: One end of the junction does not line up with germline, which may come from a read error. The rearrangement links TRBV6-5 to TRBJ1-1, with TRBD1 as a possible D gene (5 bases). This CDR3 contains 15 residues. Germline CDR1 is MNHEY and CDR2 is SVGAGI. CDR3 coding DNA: TGTGCCAGCAGCTCCCGGCCCCCGCGGGGGAGTGATGCTCTCTTT. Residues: CASSSRPPRGSDALF.

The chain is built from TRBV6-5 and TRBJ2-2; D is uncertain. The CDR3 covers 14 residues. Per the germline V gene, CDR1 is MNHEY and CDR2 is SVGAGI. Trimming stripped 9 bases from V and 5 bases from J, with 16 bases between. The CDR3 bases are TGTGCCAGAAGCCCGTCTGTTGGGACCGGGGAGCTGTTTTTT. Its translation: CARSPSVGTGELFF.

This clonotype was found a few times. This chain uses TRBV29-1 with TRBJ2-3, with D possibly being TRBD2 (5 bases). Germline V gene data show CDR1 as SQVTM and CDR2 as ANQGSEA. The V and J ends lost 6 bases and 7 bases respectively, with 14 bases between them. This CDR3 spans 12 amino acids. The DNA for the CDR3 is TGCAGCGTGGGCCGGGGTGCTTATACGCAGTATTTT. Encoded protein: CSVGRGAYTQYF.